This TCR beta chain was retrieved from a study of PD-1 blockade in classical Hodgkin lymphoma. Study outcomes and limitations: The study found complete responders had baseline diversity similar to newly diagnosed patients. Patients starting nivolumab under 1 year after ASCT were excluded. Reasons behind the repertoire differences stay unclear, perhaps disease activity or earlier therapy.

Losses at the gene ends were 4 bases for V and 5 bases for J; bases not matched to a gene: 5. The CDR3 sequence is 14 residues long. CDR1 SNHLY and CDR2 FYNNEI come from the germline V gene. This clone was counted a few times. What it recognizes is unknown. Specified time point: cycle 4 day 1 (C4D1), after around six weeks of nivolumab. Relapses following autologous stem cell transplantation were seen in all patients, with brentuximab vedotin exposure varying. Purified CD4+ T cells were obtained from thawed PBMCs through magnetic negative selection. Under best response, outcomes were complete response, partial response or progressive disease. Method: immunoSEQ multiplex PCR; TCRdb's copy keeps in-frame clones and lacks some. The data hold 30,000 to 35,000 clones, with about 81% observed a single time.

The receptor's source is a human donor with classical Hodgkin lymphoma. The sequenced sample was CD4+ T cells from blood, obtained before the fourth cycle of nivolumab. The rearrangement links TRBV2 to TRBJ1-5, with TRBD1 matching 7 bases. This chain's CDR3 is CASSGGQLHQPQHF. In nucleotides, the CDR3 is TGTGCCAGCAGTGGGGGACAGCTCCATCAGCCCCAGCATTTT.